Described below is a single T cell receptor beta chain sequence and its context. Its specificity is unknown. The data are from a study of B cell selection in AIRE deficiency. This CDR3 contains 14 residues. The V end was cut by 2 bases, the J end by 7 bases, with 15 bases between. Germline assignment: CDR1 KGHSH and CDR2 LQKENI. Regulatory T cells were sorted as CD4+CD25hiCD127low/negative. Findings and limits, study-wide: Patient Tconv and Treg cells showed healthy-like TCRBV usage, CDR3 length, diversity. Around 33% of healthy-donor shared Treg TCRbeta sequences appeared in patient Tconv cells.

Assay: immunoSEQ multiplex PCR; the TCRdb copy retains only in-frame clones and omits some. The sample carries over 15,000 clones, 85% to 95% recorded once. This receptor was identified in a human donor in good health. This rearrangement joins TRBV18 to TRBJ2-7; D remains ambiguous. The sequenced material came from CD4+CD25+ Tregs sorted from PBMCs. CDR3 amino acids: CASSPGVQFSEQYF. CDR3 DNA sequence: TGTGCCAGCTCACCAGGTGTACAGTTCTCTGAGCAGTACTTC.